The 21 T cell receptor beta chains below all came from one sample that was sequenced in a study of CD8 T cells in ankylosing spondylitis. Overall study results and limits: Seemingly distinctive of ankylosing spondylitis blood was a TCR beta motif formed by eight highly homologous variants.

These receptors' targets are unknown. TCRdb independently ran MiXCR on the 5' RACE reads; one entry per CDR3 protein. Among 500,000 to 650,000 distinct CDR3 sequences listed, approximately 5% were seen once. Sequenced material: blood, either unsorted or a sorted T cell fraction (not recorded which). The receptors here all came from a male donor with ankylosing spondylitis.

At least ten counts were recorded for this clonotype. The V and J genes are TRBV24-1 and TRBJ2-5, with unresolved D. Trimming cost V 1 base and J 4 bases, with 3 bases left between them. CDR3 length equals 12 residues. CDR1 and CDR2 from the germline V gene are KGHDR and SFDVKD. The CDR3 is CATSDLGETQYF. The CDR3, as DNA: TGTGCCACCAGTGATTTAGGAGAGACCCAGTACTTC.

In this sample, this clonotype turned up many times. The chain has TRBV7-6 and TRBJ1-1, with D perhaps TRBD1 (5 bases). The length of the CDR3 is 13 residues. The germline V gene encodes CDR1 SGHVS and CDR2 FNYEAQ. Trimming took 5 bases from V and 4 from J, leaving 11 bases between them. As DNA, the CDR3 is TGTGCCAGCAGCGCGGGACGTTTCACTGAAGCTTTCTTT. Its protein is CASSAGRFTEAFF. Full variable domain (missing parts from reference TRBV7-6 and TRBJ1-1): GAGVSQSPRYKVTKRGQDVALRCDPISGHVSLYWYRQALGQGPEFLTYFNYEAQQDKSGLPNDRFSAERPEGSISTLTIQRTEQRDSAMYRCASSAGRFTEAFFGQGTRLTVV.

The chain links TRBV28 to TRBJ1-1; 8 positions match TRBD1. This CDR3 is built from 13 residues. With V trimmed by 3 bases and J by 7 bases, 4 bases remained unmatched. The germline V gene has CDR1 MDHEN and CDR2 SYDVKM. CDR3 region: CASSLIGQGEAFF. DNA of the CDR3: TGTGCCAGCAGTTTGATCGGACAGGGTGAAGCTTTCTTT. The entire variable domain, with the rest obtained from reference TRBV28 and TRBJ1-1, is as follows: DVKVTQSSRYLVKRTGEKVFLECVQDMDHENMFWYRQDPGLGLRLIYFSYDVKMKEKGDIPEGYSVSREKKERFSLILESASTNQTSMYLCASSLIGQGEAFFGQGTRLTVV.

This clonotype was detected a few times. The chain joins TRBV6-1 to TRBJ2-5, with a weak D call TRBD1 (6 bases). The CDR3 spans 15 residues. V lost 5 bases to trimming and J lost 5 bases, with 18 bases between them. CDR1 and CDR2 (germline): MNHNS, SASEGT. CDR3 residues: CASSRDIRPQETQYF. DNA for the CDR3: TGTGCCAGCAGTCGGGACATCCGTCCGCAGGAGACCCAGTACTTC.

This chain links TRBV4-3 with TRBJ2-7; maybe TRBD1 (5 bases). With 4 bases removed from V and 4 bases from J, the gap between germline ends came to 14 bases. The CDR3 contains 14 residues. Germline V gene lookup returns CDR1 LGHNA and CDR2 YSLEER. The CDR3 reads CASSRRHGAYEQYF. The CDR3 DNA reads TGCGCCAGCAGCCGGAGACATGGGGCGTACGAGCAGTACTTC.

Many counts were recorded for this clonotype. The J gene is TRBJ1-1, the V gene TRBV20-1, with a possible D match to TRBD1 (6 bases). The V end was cut by 5 bases, the J end by 4 bases, with 17 bases between. Per the germline V gene, CDR1 is DFQATT and CDR2 is SNEGSKA (reference sequence). CDR3 size: 14 residues. The CDR3 sequence: CSAYRPGDRTEAFF. The CDR3 nucleotides are TGCAGTGCTTATCGACCAGGGGATCGCACTGAAGCTTTCTTT.

This clonotype has a handful of counts. The V call is TRBV10-3, the J call TRBJ2-5; D tentatively fits TRBD1 or TRBD2 (6 bases each). The CDR3 covers 14 residues. Germline V gives CDR1 ENHRY, CDR2 SYGVKD. V was cut by 4 bases and J by 1 base, with 10 bases left in between. CDR3 region: CAISVGGAQETQYF. Here the CDR3 DNA reads TGTGCCATCAGTGTGGGGGGCGCCCAAGAGACCCAGTACTTC.

This clonotype came up a few times. The chain has TRBV2 and TRBJ2-1; no definite D call. The V gene lost 9 bases and the J gene lost 0 bases, with 12 bases spanning the gap. The CDR3 spans 14 residues. Germline V gene lookup returns CDR1 SNHLY and CDR2 FYNNEI. CDR3 coding DNA: TGTGCCAGTCATCAGACGAGCTCCTACAATGAGCAGTTCTTC. Translated: CASHQTSSYNEQFF.

The chain is built from TRBV11-3 and TRBJ2-7; D unclear. Germline V gene lookup returns CDR1 SGHNT and CDR2 YENEEA. V shed 1 base and J shed 1 base, with 8 bases lying between them. This CDR3 contains 14 residues. The CDR3 nucleotides are TGTGCCAGCAGCTTAGGACCTATGTCCTACGAGCAGTACTTC. This translates into CASSLGPMSYEQYF. Supplemented by reference TRBV11-3 and TRBJ2-7, the full variable domain reads EAGVVQSPRYKIIEKKQPVAFWCNPISGHNTLYWYLQNLGQGPELLIRYENEEAVDDSQLPKDRFSAERLKGVDSTLKIQPAELGDSAVYLCASSLGPMSYEQYFGPGTRLTVT.

This clonotype was counted many times. The rearrangement joins TRBV12-3 or TRBV12-4 to TRBJ1-2, with a possible D match to TRBD1 (5 bases). The CDR3 contains 14 residues. The V gene lost 3 bases and the J gene lost 3 bases, with 11 bases spanning the gap. CDR3 in amino acids: CASSFSGRDYGYTF. The CDR3 DNA reads TGTGCCAGCAGTTTTTCAGGGAGAGACTATGGCTACACCTTC.

Note on this clonotype: It may be a read error: a sequence one base away is much more abundant. V and J are TRBV11-2 and TRBJ2-1; 9 positions match TRBD2. This CDR3 has 18 residues. Unmatched junction bases numbered 15, after V lost 5 bases and J lost 4 bases. Per the germline V gene, CDR1 is SGHAT and CDR2 is FQNNGV. The CDR3 reads CASSIGLASGTRYNEQFF. DNA for the CDR3: TGTGCCAGCAGCATAGGTCTGGCTAGCGGGACCCGTTACAATGAGCAGTTCTTC.

Many counts were recorded for this clonotype. The V gene is TRBV20-1, the J gene TRBJ2-1, with a weak D call TRBD2 (5 bases). Deletions cut 0 bases from V and 1 base from J, with 10 bases between. CDR1 and CDR2 (germline): DFQATT, SNEGSKA (reference sequence). The CDR3 spans 15 residues. DNA of the CDR3: TGCAGTGCTAGAGAGAAAGCGGCTTCCTACAATGAGCAGTTCTTC. This codes for CSAREKAASYNEQFF.

There are many counts of this clonotype. This chain connects TRBV7-2 to TRBJ1-5; TRBD1 might be the D (6 bases). The CDR3 spans 13 residues. V shed 5 bases and J shed 6 bases, with 11 bases lying between them. CDR1 is SGHTA and CDR2 is FQGNSA in the germline V gene. The CDR3: CASSADRFQPQHF. CDR3 DNA sequence: TGTGCCAGCAGCGCAGACAGGTTTCAGCCCCAGCATTTT.

This clonotype was recorded many times. V usage is TRBV11-2 and J usage is TRBJ2-2; TRBD2 aligns across 7 bases. V was pared by 2 bases and J by 1 base, with 4 bases of the junction left unmatched. The CDR3 runs to 16 residues. From germline, CDR1 is SGHAT and CDR2 FQNNGV. CDR3 coding DNA: TGTGCCAGCAGCTTACTGCGGGGGAGGAACACCGGGGAGCTGTTTTTT. Translation: CASSLLRGRNTGELFF.

Written as DNA, the CDR3 is TGTGCCAGCAGTTTCTCTTTTTGGGGACCGAACATTCAGTACTTC. Encoded protein: CASSFSFWGPNIQYF. The chain joins TRBV12-3 or TRBV12-4 to TRBJ2-4; either TRBD1 or TRBD2 may supply D (5 bases each). The V end was cut by 3 bases, the J end by 7 bases, with 16 bases between. This CDR3 spans 15 amino acids.

This clonotype was counted ten times or more. The chain joins TRBV10-3 to TRBJ2-7; TRBD2 aligns across 9 bases. The germline V gene encodes CDR1 ENHRY and CDR2 SYGVKD. Germline trimming cut 0 bases from V and 4 bases from J; bases unmatched to any gene: 7. The CDR3 loop spans 16 amino acids. The CDR3 is CAISESRLAEAYEQYF. The DNA of the CDR3 is TGTGCCATCAGTGAGTCCCGACTAGCGGAAGCATACGAGCAGTACTTC.

At least ten counts were recorded for this clonotype. The chain employs TRBV29-1 and TRBJ2-5, with 11 bases identical to TRBD2. Germline V gives CDR1 SQVTM, CDR2 ANQGSEA. CDR3 size: 15 residues. J lost 4 bases, V lost 6 bases, and 10 bases had no gene match. The CDR3 DNA follows: TGCAGCGTAGCTACAGGGCTAGCGGGAGGAGAGACCCAGTACTTC. This codes for CSVATGLAGGETQYF.

This clonotype was seen repeatedly, ten times or more. The chain couples TRBV7-6 to TRBJ2-7; possible D gene TRBD2, 6 bases. The CDR3 runs to 14 residues. Germline CDR1 reads SGHVS; CDR2 reads FNYEAQ. Trimming stripped 1 base from V and 6 bases from J, with 13 bases between. The CDR3 sequence: CASSLVGGSAEQYF. The CDR3 nucleotides are TGTGCCAGCAGCTTAGTTGGAGGGAGCGCCGAGCAGTACTTC. The complete variable domain, with remaining parts taken from reference TRBV7-6 and TRBJ2-7, reads GAGVSQSPRYKVTKRGQDVALRCDPISGHVSLYWYRQALGQGPEFLTYFNYEAQQDKSGLPNDRFSAERPEGSISTLTIQRTEQRDSAMYRCASSLVGGSAEQYFGPGTRLTVT.

This clonotype was recorded at least ten times. This rearrangement joins TRBV7-9 to TRBJ2-2; D gene ambiguous. Trimming removed 7 bases at V and 0 bases at J, with 12 bases between. This CDR3 is built from 15 residues. Germline loops: CDR1 SEHNR, CDR2 FQNEAQ (reference sequence). The CDR3 sequence: CASKSGSSNTGELFF. CDR3 nucleotide sequence: TGTGCCAGCAAGTCGGGTAGTTCGAACACCGGGGAGCTGTTTTTT.

This sequence joins TRBV27 and TRBJ1-5, with TRBD1 identical over 7 bases. CDR3 length: 17 amino acids. In germline, CDR1 is MNHEY, CDR2 SMNVEV (reference sequence). Trimming took 5 bases from V and 6 from J; bases not matched to a gene: 16. CDR3 coding DNA: TGTGCCAGCAGTCCCGCTGGTGGGAGGGGGCTTAGTCAGCCCCAGCATTTT. As protein: CASSPAGGRGLSQPQHF.

This clonotype was detected many times. V usage is TRBV7-9 and J usage is TRBJ1-1; tentatively, D is TRBD1 (6 bases). V was pared by 1 base and J by 3 bases, with 15 bases between. CDR1 is SEHNR and CDR2 is FQNEAQ in the germline V gene (reference sequence). The CDR3 totals 16 residues. The CDR3 protein is CASSLGRGGGHTEAFF. As DNA, the CDR3 is TGTGCCAGCAGCTTAGGTAGGGGGGGAGGCCACACTGAAGCTTTCTTT.